Below are 25 T cell receptor beta chains sequenced from a single sample in a study of blood T cell repertoires in COVID-19. Libraries were prepared by immunoSEQ multiplex PCR; TCRdb keeps only in-frame clonotypes and omits some of them. The sample consists of about 140,000 clones, about 86% of them appearing once. Specimen: peripheral blood. The receptors come from a human donor in a cohort sampled during active COVID-19.

The chain couples TRBV2 to TRBJ1-3, with unresolved D. Germline CDR1 SNHLY, CDR2 FYNNEI. Trimming pared 4 bases from V and 2 bases from J, leaving 9 bases between. The CDR3 has 14 residues. CDR3 amino acids: CASSAGETGNTIYF. Written as DNA, the CDR3 is TGTGCCAGCAGTGCGGGAGAGACTGGAAACACCATATATTTT.

This chain uses TRBV2 with TRBJ1-1; 10 nucleotides align to TRBD1. This CDR3 has 15 residues. The junction had 13 bases not matched to a gene; V was cut back by 8 bases and J by 7 bases. Per germline, CDR1 SNHLY and CDR2 FYNNEI. CDR3 protein: CASAGTGVGWGEAFF. The CDR3 DNA reads TGTGCCAGCGCCGGGACAGGGGTTGGGTGGGGTGAAGCTTTCTTT.

In nucleotides, the CDR3 is TGTGCCAGCAGCGTAGGCGGAAGCTATGGCTACACCTTC. Translated, it gives CASSVGGSYGYTF. This chain uses TRBV9 with TRBJ1-2, with unresolved D. The germline CDR1 and CDR2 sequences are SGDLS and YYNGEE. The CDR3 has 13 residues. V was trimmed by 0 bases and J by 4 bases, leaving 7 bases between them.

The V call is TRBV2, the J call TRBJ1-2, with 7 bases matching TRBD1. Germline V gives CDR1 SNHLY, CDR2 FYNNEI. Trimming at V came to 2 bases and at J to 3 bases, leaving 6 bases not matched to a gene. The CDR3 length is 15 residues. CDR3 DNA sequence: TGTGCCAGCAGTGAATCGTCAGGGGGAGACTATGGCTACACCTTC. Protein: CASSESSGGDYGYTF.

V usage is TRBV6-6 and J usage is TRBJ1-2; possible D gene TRBD1, 6 bases. CDR3 length: 13 residues. Trimming stripped 6 bases from V and 4 bases from J, with 12 bases between. Germline values: CDR1 MNHNY, CDR2 SVGAGI (reference sequence). CDR3 DNA: TGTGCCAGCAGACCGACAGGAGCCTATGGCTACACCTTC. Translated, it gives CASRPTGAYGYTF.

This clone has a single count. The chain couples TRBV10-3 to TRBJ2-7, with D tentatively TRBD2 (6 bases). The CDR3 extends over 15 amino acids. Germline assignment: CDR1 ENHRY and CDR2 SYGVKD. Trimming removed 7 bases at V and 5 bases at J, with 21 bases between. The CDR3 loop reads CAITGRGGIIHEQYF. The CDR3, as DNA: TGTGCCATCACTGGCCGAGGAGGGATAATCCACGAGCAGTACTTC.

The chain uses TRBV29-1 and TRBJ2-3; tentatively, D is TRBD2 (6 bases). Trimming shortened V by 0 bases and J by 5 bases, and 18 bases separated the two germline ends. In germline, CDR1 is SQVTM, CDR2 ANQGSEA. This CDR3 spans 16 amino acids. The CDR3 is CSVEEPGLASEDTQYF. Written as DNA, the CDR3 is TGCAGCGTTGAAGAACCTGGGCTAGCGAGTGAAGATACGCAGTATTTT.

J is TRBJ2-7 and V is TRBV6-6, with 8 bases lining up with TRBD1. Germline CDR1 and CDR2: MNHNY and SVGAGI (reference sequence). Trimming removed 6 bases from V and 5 bases from J; junction bases left unmatched: 15. The CDR3 runs 16 residues. CDR3 protein: CASRPRGQGASNEQYF. The CDR3 bases are TGTGCCAGCAGACCACGAGGTCAGGGGGCGTCCAACGAGCAGTACTTC.

V usage is TRBV2 and J usage is TRBJ2-3; 8 nucleotides align to TRBD2. This CDR3 has 15 residues. J lost 4 bases, V lost 6 bases, and 9 bases had no gene match. Germline V gene sequence: CDR1 SNHLY, CDR2 FYNNEI. The chain's CDR3 is CASRRSGLEADTQYF. Written as DNA, the CDR3 is TGTGCCAGCAGGAGATCGGGACTAGAGGCAGATACGCAGTATTTT.

This clone showed up just a few times. This rearrangement joins TRBV5-5 to TRBJ1-5, with D unresolved. The CDR3 contains 14 residues. The V end was cut by 4 bases, the J end by 2 bases, with 10 bases between. Looked up from germline, CDR1 is SGHKS and CDR2 is YYEKEE (reference sequence). DNA for the CDR3: TGTGCCAGCAGCCCGGTCGTTGGCAATCAGCCCCAGCATTTT. This gives the protein CASSPVVGNQPQHF.

The table lists this clone with a few counts. The genes are TRBV6-2 or TRBV6-3 and TRBJ2-7, with TRBD2 matching 12 bases. CDR3 length equals 17 residues. Trimming removed 2 bases from V and 5 bases from J; junction bases left unmatched: 10. In germline, CDR1 is MNHEY, CDR2 SVGEGT. The CDR3 here is CASSYAASGGARDEQYF. The CDR3 coding sequence is TGTGCCAGCAGTTACGCGGCTAGCGGGGGGGCACGGGACGAGCAGTACTTC.

This chain joins TRBV6-5 and TRBJ2-7; the D gene is possibly TRBD1 (6 bases). Trimming stripped 7 bases from V and 0 bases from J, with 16 bases between. Germline-derived CDR1 and CDR2 are MNHEY and SVGAGI. The CDR3 is 15 amino acids. The CDR3 sequence is CASIFTGTSSYEQYF. DNA for the CDR3: TGTGCCAGCATCTTTACCGGGACATCCTCCTACGAGCAGTACTTC.

CDR3 region: CASSLGQTGQGKKTQYF. In DNA, the CDR3 is TGTGCCAGCAGCTTGGGGCAGACGGGACAGGGAAAAAAGACCCAGTACTTC. This sequence joins TRBV5-4 and TRBJ2-5; 9 bases agree with TRBD1. Germline assignment: CDR1 SGHNT and CDR2 YYREEE (reference sequence). With 0 bases clipped from V and 6 bases from J, the junction kept 12 bases outside the gene matches. The CDR3 is 17 residues long.

The chain joins TRBV9 to TRBJ1-2, with a weak D call TRBD1 (6 bases). CDR1 is SGDLS and CDR2 is YYNGEE in the germline V gene. CDR3 size: 14 residues. Trimming stripped 0 bases from V and 2 bases from J, with 8 bases between. The CDR3 here is CASSVADRNYGYTF. In nucleotides, the CDR3 is TGTGCCAGCAGCGTAGCAGACAGGAACTATGGCTACACCTTC. The full variable domain, rest sourced from reference TRBV9 and TRBJ1-2, is DSGVTQTPKHLITATGQRVTLRCSPRSGDLSVYWYQQSLDQGLQFLIQYYNGEERAKGNILERFSAQQFPDLHSELNLSSLELGDSALYFCASSVADRNYGYTFGSGTRLTVV.

Written as DNA, the CDR3 is TGTGCCAGCAGCGCGGCTGGGAGTGAAAAACTGTTTTTT. Its protein product is CASSAAGSEKLFF. The rearrangement uses TRBV27 and TRBJ1-4; D remains unclear. This CDR3 contains 13 residues. Germline V lookup: CDR1 MNHEY, CDR2 SMNVEV (reference sequence). V lost 6 bases, J lost 7 bases, and 12 bases lay in between.

The gene calls are TRBV7-9 and TRBJ2-7; TRBD1 aligns across 7 bases. Looked up from germline, CDR1 is SEHNR and CDR2 is FQNEAQ (reference sequence). The CDR3 totals 12 residues. With V trimmed by 8 bases and J by 2 bases, 3 bases remained unmatched. DNA of the CDR3: TGTGCCAGCGGGGACAGAGCCTACGAGCAGTACTTC. Translated, it gives CASGDRAYEQYF.

V and J are TRBV15 and TRBJ2-2; D uncertain. Per the germline V gene, CDR1 is LNHNV and CDR2 is YYDKDF (reference sequence). Trimming stripped 3 bases from V and 7 bases from J, with 12 bases between. The CDR3 sequence is 14 residues long. CDR3: CATSRASAYGELFF. CDR3 sequence (DNA): TGTGCCACCAGCAGGGCGTCAGCGTACGGGGAGCTGTTTTTT.

This rearrangement joins TRBV19 to TRBJ1-2, with 11 bases fitting TRBD1. The CDR3 extends over 14 amino acids. With 6 bases clipped from V and 7 bases from J, the junction kept 7 bases outside the gene matches. Per germline, CDR1 LNHDA and CDR2 SQIVND (reference sequence). CDR3 loop: CASRIGQGASGYTF. The CDR3 nucleotides read TGTGCCAGTAGAATCGGACAGGGGGCTAGTGGCTACACCTTC.

The chain uses TRBV9 and TRBJ1-3; maybe TRBD1 (5 bases). The V gene lost 4 bases and the J gene lost 1 base, with 12 bases spanning the gap. Germline V CDR1 and CDR2: SGDLS, YYNGEE. CDR3 length equals 15 residues. This CDR3 reads CASSPSGGSGNTIYF. The CDR3 DNA follows: TGTGCCAGCAGCCCTTCCGGGGGGTCTGGAAACACCATATATTTT. Using reference TRBV9 and TRBJ1-3 for the parts outside the CDR3, the full variable domain is DSGVTQTPKHLITATGQRVTLRCSPRSGDLSVYWYQQSLDQGLQFLIQYYNGEERAKGNILERFSAQQFPDLHSELNLSSLELGDSALYFCASSPSGGSGNTIYFGEGSWLTVV.

The chain is built from TRBV6-1 and TRBJ2-1; 7 bases are shared with TRBD1. The CDR3 contains 16 residues. From germline, CDR1 is MNHNS and CDR2 SASEGT. V gave up 2 bases and J gave up 4 bases; unmatched junction bases: 8. In DNA, the CDR3 is TGTGCCAGCAGTGAAATTTTCGGGACAGCTTACAATGAGCAGTTCTTC. It codes for CASSEIFGTAYNEQFF.

This sequence joins TRBV2 and TRBJ2-4, with 7 nucleotides matching TRBD2. J was trimmed by 5 bases and V by 7 bases; bases with no gene match: 5. Germline CDR1 is SNHLY and CDR2 is FYNNEI. CDR3 length: 13 amino acids. Written as DNA, the CDR3 is TGTGCCAGCAAATGGGGGGGGGAAAACATTCAGTACTTC. The encoded protein is CASKWGGENIQYF.

The chain recombines TRBV6-5 with TRBJ2-3; perhaps TRBD2 as D (5 bases). Germline-derived CDR1 and CDR2 are MNHEY and SVGAGI. V dropped 6 bases and J dropped 2 bases, with 15 bases sitting between them. The CDR3 sequence is 15 residues long. CDR3 region: CASRRLTTNTDTQYF. The CDR3 bases are TGTGCCAGCAGGCGACTGACTACTAACACAGATACGCAGTATTTT.

The chain employs TRBV11-2 and TRBJ1-5; 7 positions agree with TRBD1. J was trimmed by 3 bases and V by 4 bases; bases with no gene match: 6. Germline-derived CDR1 and CDR2 are SGHAT and FQNNGV. The CDR3 sequence is 15 residues long. The CDR3 DNA sequence: TGTGCCAGCAGCTCGACAGGGCTCTACAATCAGCCCCAGCATTTT. It encodes CASSSTGLYNQPQHF.

The V and J genes are TRBV18 and TRBJ2-2; no clear D gene. The CDR3 contains 14 residues. The V end lost 3 bases, the J end lost 3 bases, and 8 bases lay between the germline ends. CDR1 is KGHSH and CDR2 is LQKENI in the germline V gene. For the CDR3, the DNA is TGTGCCAGCTCACCGAGGCAGCACACCGGGGAGCTGTTTTTT. Protein sequence: CASSPRQHTGELFF.

The V gene is TRBV5-6, the J gene TRBJ1-2, with D tentatively TRBD1 (5 bases). The length of the CDR3 is 13 residues. Per germline, CDR1 SGHDT and CDR2 YYEEEE. Trimming shortened V by 6 bases and J by 7 bases, and 16 bases separated the two germline ends. The CDR3 DNA sequence: TGTGCCAGCATCAAGGAGGGGAGGGGTGGCTACACCTTC. Residues: CASIKEGRGGYTF. The full variable domain, completed using reference TRBV5-6 and TRBJ1-2, is DAGVTQSPTHLIKTRGQQVTLRCSPKSGHDTVSWYQQALGQGPQFIFQYYEEEERQRGNFPDRFSGHQFPNYSSELNVNALLLGDSALYLCASIKEGRGGYTFGSGTRLTVV.